The clone carrying this TCR beta chain occurred once. The sample comes from a study of blood T cell repertoires in COVID-19. For the study at large: Acute-phase and convalescent COVID-19 samples originated in the United States, Italy and Spain. The cDNA or gDNA used as material had been derived from T cells, B-cell-depleted T cells, or PBMCs.

The trim removed 6 bases at V and 7 bases at J, leaving 12 bases unmatched. Germline CDR1 is WNHNN and CDR2 is SYGVQD (reference sequence). This CDR3 region has 16 residues. The Seattle patients joined while their infection was active and were tracked longitudinally afterward. Produced via immunoSEQ multiplex PCR; TCRdb's table is partial and in-frame only. This repertoire shows over 400,000 clones, less than 90% found once; its top ten account for about 8.2%. The sequence derives from a woman aged 45-65 years with COVID-19, enrolled during active disease. The specimen was peripheral blood. The chain carries TRBV10-1 and TRBJ2-7, with 13 bases lining up with TRBD2. CDR3 protein: CASSPRLAGGIREQYF. The CDR3 coding sequence is TGCGCCAGCAGCCCCAGACTAGCGGGGGGCATCAGGGAGCAGTACTTC.